Presented here are 16 T cell receptor beta chains from one specimen sequenced in a study of blood T cell repertoires in COVID-19. Measured with immunoSEQ multiplex PCR; TCRdb has only the in-frame clones, and not every one. The table records fewer than 250,000 clones, approximately 85% of them present only once. What was sequenced was peripheral blood. The receptor set was obtained from a man aged 50 or older with acute or convalescent COVID-19.

The gene calls are TRBV10-3 and TRBJ2-5; TRBD1 agrees at 10 bases. This CDR3 contains 15 residues. Germline V gene sequence: CDR1 ENHRY, CDR2 SYGVKD. Losses at the gene ends were 6 bases for V and 1 base for J; bases not matched to a gene: 5. CDR3 sequence: CAISARDRGQETQYF. The DNA for the CDR3 is TGTGCCATCAGCGCCAGGGACAGGGGCCAAGAGACCCAGTACTTC.

This clone was observed a single time. This sequence joins TRBV6-5 and TRBJ1-2; D gene ambiguous. V lost 0 bases to trimming and J lost 7 bases, with 9 bases between them. This CDR3 has 13 amino acids. Germline assignment: CDR1 MNHEY and CDR2 SVGAGI. Written as DNA, the CDR3 is TGTGCCAGCAGTTACTCGAATGTCGGTGGCTACACCTTC. This translates into CASSYSNVGGYTF.

This chain connects TRBV5-1 to TRBJ1-3; TRBD1 matches at 7 bases. The germline V gene encodes CDR1 SGHRS and CDR2 YFSETQ. This CDR3 has 16 amino acids. The J segment lost 1 base and the V segment lost 2 bases, leaving 6 bases of the junction unmatched. This CDR3 is CASSFERGLSGNTIYF. In nucleotides, the CDR3 is TGCGCCAGCAGCTTCGAAAGGGGGCTGTCTGGAAACACCATATATTTT. Looking up the rest from reference TRBV5-1 and TRBJ1-3 gives the full variable domain: KAGVTQTPRYLIKTRGQQVTLSCSPISGHRSVSWYQQTPGQGLQFLFEYFSETQRNKGNFPGRFSGRQFSNSRSEMNVSTLELGDSALYLCASSFERGLSGNTIYFGEGSWLTVV.

This chain uses TRBV11-2 with TRBJ2-7; 8 bases align to TRBD1. Losses at the gene ends were 7 bases for V and 6 bases for J; bases not matched to a gene: 11. Germline V CDR1 and CDR2: SGHAT, FQNNGV. The CDR3 consists of 14 residues. The CDR3 loop reads CASMSGAGGAEQYF. Written as DNA, the CDR3 is TGTGCCAGCATGTCTGGGGCAGGGGGCGCCGAGCAGTACTTC.

J is TRBJ2-7 and V is TRBV6-5, with 9 positions matching TRBD2. The V gene's germline CDR1 is MNHEY and CDR2 SVGAGI. V lost 6 bases to trimming and J lost 2 bases; unmatched junction nucleotides: 5. CDR3 length equals 14 residues. CDR3 in amino acids: CASRSGGRAYEQYF. CDR3 bases: TGTGCCAGCAGGTCTGGCGGGAGGGCCTACGAGCAGTACTTC.

CDR3 coding DNA: TGCAGCGTTAAGGGCGGGCCCAACTATGGCTACACCTTC. It specifies CSVKGGPNYGYTF. The chain joins TRBV29-1 to TRBJ1-2; D is unresolved. Trimming took off 5 bases at V and 2 bases at J, with 12 bases between the two ends. This CDR3 comprises 13 residues. Per germline, CDR1 SQVTM and CDR2 ANQGSEA.

The V and J genes are TRBV5-1 and TRBJ2-5; TRBD1 aligns across 8 bases. From germline, CDR1 is SGHRS and CDR2 YFSETQ. This CDR3 has 13 residues. J was trimmed by 5 bases and V by 4 bases; bases with no gene match: 4. CDR3 bases: TGCGCCAGCAGCCTGACAGGGGAGGAGACCCAGTACTTC. Amino acid sequence: CASSLTGEETQYF.

This clone was counted between two and nine times. The rearrangement links TRBV6-5 to TRBJ2-1, with D tentatively TRBD2 (6 bases). Trimming shortened V by 4 bases and J by 7 bases, and 11 bases separated the two germline ends. Germline-derived CDR1 and CDR2 are MNHEY and SVGAGI. The CDR3 runs to 13 residues. In DNA, the CDR3 is TGTGCCAGCAGTTTTACTAGCATGAATGAGCAGTTCTTC. Translated: CASSFTSMNEQFF.

V gene TRBV6-5 combines with J gene TRBJ1-6, with 8 bases aligning to TRBD1. CDR3 length equals 14 residues. Germline values: CDR1 MNHEY, CDR2 SVGAGI. Trimming removed 6 bases from V and 9 bases from J; junction bases left unmatched: 7. The CDR3, as DNA: TGTGCCAGCAGGGGGGACAGGTTTTCTTCACCCCTCCACTTT. Amino acids: CASRGDRFSSPLHF.

The chain combines TRBV12-3 or TRBV12-4 with TRBJ1-3, with a tentative D call TRBD1 (6 bases). V was shortened by 6 bases and J by 0 bases, with 6 bases between the two germline ends. The CDR3 totals 13 residues. The CDR3 here is CASRDSSGNTIYF. The CDR3 DNA is TGTGCCAGCAGGGACAGCTCTGGAAACACCATATATTTT.

This clone is a singleton in its sample. The V gene is TRBV9, the J gene TRBJ2-3, with TRBD2 matching over 13 bases. J was trimmed by 3 bases and V by 3 bases; bases with no gene match: 7. The CDR3 is 17 residues long. From germline, CDR1 is SGDLS and CDR2 YYNGEE. The CDR3 sequence is CASSAPGTSGKTDTQYF. In DNA form, the CDR3 reads TGTGCCAGCAGCGCTCCCGGGACTAGCGGGAAGACAGATACGCAGTATTTT.

The chain joins TRBV15 to TRBJ2-7; TRBD2 matches at 13 bases. The CDR3 consists of 17 residues. Germline V gives CDR1 LNHNV, CDR2 YYDKDF (reference sequence). Unmatched junction bases numbered 13, after V lost 4 bases and J lost 7 bases. CDR3 protein: CATSTPNSLAGGLEQYF. CDR3 nucleotides: TGTGCCACCAGCACCCCAAACTCACTAGCGGGAGGGCTGGAGCAGTACTTC.

This clone has just a few counts. This chain connects TRBV11-2 to TRBJ1-2; D gene unclear. Germline V gives CDR1 SGHAT, CDR2 FQNNGV. V gave up 1 base and J gave up 4 bases, with 13 bases separating them. CDR3 length: 15 residues. This CDR3 reads CASSLGGGSGYGYTF. The CDR3 region has the DNA TGTGCCAGCAGCTTAGGCGGCGGTAGCGGCTATGGCTACACCTTC.

This chain links TRBV12-5 with TRBJ1-1; D perhaps matches TRBD1 (6 bases). There are 14 residues in the CDR3. The ends were cut back, 1 base at V and 7 bases at J, with 13 bases in the middle. CDR1 LGHNT and CDR2 FRNRAP come from the germline V gene. The CDR3 DNA sequence: TGTGCTAGTGGTTTGGGGGGACAAAAAGGTGAAGCTTTCTTT. Translation: CASGLGGQKGEAFF.

This chain uses TRBV3-1 (or the pseudogene TRBV3-2) with TRBJ2-5, with D perhaps TRBD2 (6 bases). This CDR3 spans 15 amino acids. CDR1 and CDR2 from the germline V gene are LGHDT and YNNKEL (reference sequence). The ends were cut back, 5 bases at V and 5 bases at J, with 18 bases in the middle. CDR3 residues: CASSLMTRGGETQYF. The CDR3 region has the DNA TGTGCCAGCAGCTTAATGACTAGGGGCGGGGAGACCCAGTACTTC.

The rearrangement uses TRBV21-1 and TRBJ2-7; TRBD1, the table's D call, lacks a check against the DNA. TRBV21-1 is tagged as a pseudogene. CDR3 length equals 16 residues. For the CDR3, the DNA is TGTGCCAGCAGCAAAGGGGCGCGGTACAGGGGATACGAGCAGTACTTC. Residues: CASSKGARYRGYEQYF.